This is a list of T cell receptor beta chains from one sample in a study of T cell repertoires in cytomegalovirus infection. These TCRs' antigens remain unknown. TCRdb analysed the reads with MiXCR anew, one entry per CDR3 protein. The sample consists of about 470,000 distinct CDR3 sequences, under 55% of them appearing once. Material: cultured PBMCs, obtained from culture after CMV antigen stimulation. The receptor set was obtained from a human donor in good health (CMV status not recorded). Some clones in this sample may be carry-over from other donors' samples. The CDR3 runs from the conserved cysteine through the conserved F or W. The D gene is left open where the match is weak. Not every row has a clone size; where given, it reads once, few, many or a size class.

CASSIIEGTQYF,TGTGCCAGCAGTATAATAGAGGGTACGCAGTATTTT,TRBJ2-3,NA,TRBV11-2,NA
CASSSSLVPIDTDTQYF,TGTGCCAGCAGTTCATCGTTAGTGCCCATTGATACAGATACGCAGTATTTT,TRBJ2-3,NA,TRBV12-3/TRBV12-4,NA
CASSYSIGGEQYF,TGTGCCAGCAGTTACTCGATCGGGGGAGAGCAGTACTTC,TRBJ2-7,NA,TRBV6-5,NA
CASSLEQNYGYTF,TGTGCCAGCAGCTTAGAACAGAACTATGGCTACACCTTC,TRBJ1-2,few,TRBV7-9,NA
CASSAPGQIYGYTF,TGTGCCAGCAGCGCCCCGGGACAGATATATGGCTACACCTTC,TRBJ1-2,NA,TRBV7-4,TRBD1
CASSYSRTVQPQHF,TGTGCCAGCAGTTACTCCCGGACAGTCCAGCCCCAGCATTTT,TRBJ1-5,NA,TRBV6-6,NA
CASRIHGFRQPPYNEQFF,TGTGCCAGCAGGATACACGGGTTTAGGCAGCCCCCCTACAATGAGCAGTTCTTC,TRBJ2-1,NA,TRBV11-2,NA
CASSWITSTDTQYF,TGTGCCAGCTCTTGGATTACAAGCACAGATACGCAGTATTTT,TRBJ2-3,NA,TRBV2,NA
CASSSLPGEQETQYF,TGTGCCAGCAGTTCCCTCCCCGGGGAGCAAGAGACCCAGTACTTC,TRBJ2-5,NA,TRBV12-3/TRBV12-4,NA
CASSQRPWTGGSIGNQPQHF,TGTGCCAGCAGCCAAAGACCCTGGACAGGCGGGAGTATTGGCAATCAGCCCCAGCATTTT,TRBJ1-5,few,TRBV14,TRBD1
CASSPGTGGLRYQPQHF,TGTGCCAGCAGCCCCGGGACAGGGGGCCTCCGCTATCAGCCCCAGCATTTT,TRBJ1-5,NA,TRBV6-1,TRBD1
CASSGQYNEQFF,TGTGCCAGCAGCGGACAGTACAATGAGCAGTTCTTC,TRBJ2-1,many,TRBV7-2,NA
CASSSELPDTQYF,TGTGCCAGCAGCTCGGAGCTTCCAGATACGCAGTATTTT,TRBJ2-3,NA,TRBV7-2,NA
CASSLRGSGENTIYF,TGTGCCAGCAGCTTGCGGGGGTCTGGTGAAAACACCATATATTTT,TRBJ1-3,NA,TRBV7-9,NA
CASSLGAGGGRLDTQYF,TGTGCCAGCAGCTTAGGGGCGGGTGGGGGGCGGTTGGATACGCAGTATTTT,TRBJ2-3,few,TRBV7-2,NA
CASRGTGEQFF,TGTGCCAGCAGGGGGACAGGGGAGCAGTTCTTC,TRBJ2-1,NA,TRBV12-3/TRBV12-4,TRBD1
CASSFDRVNNEQFF,TGTGCCAGCAGCTTCGACAGGGTCAACAATGAGCAGTTCTTC,TRBJ2-1,NA,TRBV7-2,TRBD1
CASSSGLAGPSKNIQYF,TGTGCCAGCAGCTCGGGACTAGCGGGGCCGTCCAAAAACATTCAGTACTTC,TRBJ2-4,NA,TRBV11-2,TRBD2
CASSPPQVSEKLFF,TGTGCCAGCTCACCACCGCAGGTTTCGGAAAAACTGTTTTTT,TRBJ1-4,NA,TRBV18,NA
CASSFPRQVNNEQFF,TGTGCCAGCAGTTTTCCGAGACAGGTAAACAATGAGCAGTTCTTC,TRBJ2-1,NA,TRBV28,NA
CASSPRRGAEAFF,TGTGCCAGCAGCCCGCGGCGGGGGGCTGAAGCTTTCTTT,TRBJ1-1,NA,TRBV7-2,NA
CASTPGSKGVIQETQYF,TGTGCCAGCACCCCAGGGAGTAAAGGGGTGATACAAGAGACCCAGTACTTC,TRBJ2-5,few,TRBV3-1,NA
CASSQPGQGRGYTF,TGCGCCAGCAGCCAGCCGGGACAGGGGCGCGGCTACACCTTC,TRBJ1-2,few,TRBV4-1,TRBD1
CASRWDRATEAFF,TGTGCCAGTAGATGGGACAGGGCCACTGAAGCTTTCTTT,TRBJ1-1,NA,TRBV19,TRBD1
CASGLVRVVGSGYTF,TGTGCTAGTGGTTTGGTACGAGTTGTGGGTTCTGGCTACACCTTC,TRBJ1-2,NA,TRBV12-5,NA
CASSLGSLGGEKLFF,TGTGCCAGCAGCTTGGGGAGTTTGGGAGGTGAAAAACTGTTTTTT,TRBJ1-4,NA,TRBV7-9,NA
CASSALGTGKAYEQYF,TGTGCCAGTAGTGCCCTTGGGACAGGGAAAGCCTACGAGCAGTACTTC,TRBJ2-7,few,TRBV19,TRBD1
CASTNGAEETQYF,TGTGCCAGCACAAACGGGGCTGAAGAGACCCAGTACTTC,TRBJ2-5,NA,TRBV6-6,NA
CASSAGGSAGETQYF,TGTGCCAGCAGCGCCGGGGGGAGCGCAGGGGAAACGCAGTATTTT,TRBJ2-3,NA,TRBV7-6,NA
CASSAGPALGTQYF,TGTGCCAGCAGCGCCGGACCCGCTTTAGGTACGCAGTATTTT,TRBJ2-3,NA,TRBV7-2,NA
CASSESRRSGNIQYF,TGTGCCAGCAGTGAGTCCAGGAGGTCCGGAAACATTCAGTACTTC,TRBJ2-4,NA,TRBV6-1,NA
CASSIFLGGQNQPQHF,TGTGCCAGTAGTATCTTCTTGGGGGGACAGAATCAGCCCCAGCATTTT,TRBJ1-5,NA,TRBV19,TRBD1
CASSLYRDIQSPLHF,TGTGCCAGCAGCTTATACCGGGACATCCAGTCCCCCCTCCACTTT,TRBJ1-6,few,TRBV7-9,NA
CASSWGQGSRGYTF,TGTGCCAGCAGCTGGGGCCAGGGGAGCCGTGGCTACACCTTC,TRBJ1-2,NA,TRBV7-6,NA
CASSLVAGGGQETQYF,TGTGCCAGCAGCTTAGTGGCGGGCGGGGGCCAAGAGACCCAGTACTTC,TRBJ2-5,few,TRBV7-8,TRBD2
CASSRQDVNIQYF,TGTGCCAGCAGTCGACAGGACGTAAACATTCAGTACTTC,TRBJ2-4,NA,TRBV7-9,NA
CSAEGPARQETQYF,TGCAGTGCCGAGGGACCGGCCAGGCAAGAGACCCAGTACTTC,TRBJ2-5,NA,TRBV20-1,NA
CAISGVREAFF,TGTGCCATCAGTGGGGTAAGAGAAGCTTTCTTT,TRBJ1-1,NA,TRBV10-3,NA